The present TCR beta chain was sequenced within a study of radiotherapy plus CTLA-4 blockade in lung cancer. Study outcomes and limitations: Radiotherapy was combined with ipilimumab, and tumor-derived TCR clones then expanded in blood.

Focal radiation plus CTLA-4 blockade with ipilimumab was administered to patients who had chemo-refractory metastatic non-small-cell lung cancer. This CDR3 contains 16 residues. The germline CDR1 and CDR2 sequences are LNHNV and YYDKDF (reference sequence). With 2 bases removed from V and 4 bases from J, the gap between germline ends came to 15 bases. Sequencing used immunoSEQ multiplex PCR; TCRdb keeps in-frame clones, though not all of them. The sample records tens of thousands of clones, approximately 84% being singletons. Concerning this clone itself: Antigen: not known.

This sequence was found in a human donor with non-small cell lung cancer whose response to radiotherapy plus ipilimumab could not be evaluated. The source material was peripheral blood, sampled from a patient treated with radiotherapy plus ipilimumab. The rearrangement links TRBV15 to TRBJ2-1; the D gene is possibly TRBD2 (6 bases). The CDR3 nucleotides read TGTGCCACCAGCAGAAGAACTAGCTTGGGTTACAATGAGCAGTTCTTC. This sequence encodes CATSRRTSLGYNEQFF.